The following is a TCR beta chain sequence with its context. Its antigen is still unknown. Within one base of it there is no much larger clone, and no base qualities were kept. These data originate in a study of blood T cell repertoires in COVID-19 (dated by TCRdb to 2018 to 2021). Some background on the complete study: Samples from collaborators originated in the United States, Italy and Spain and spanned both the acute and convalescent phases of COVID-19. The prospective study material was composed of cDNA or gDNA derived from T cells, B-cell-depleted T cells, or PBMCs. Subjects who had been exposed to COVID-19, were actively infected with it, or had recovered from it provided the deeply sampled blood TCRbeta repertoires that made up the dataset. The repertoires were released in a freely available public database intended as a resource for research on the immune response to SARS-CoV-2. Samples came from the ongoing ImmuneRACE study (first 160 participants) plus 1,254 subjects from 6 global collaborators. Nearly every sample came with metadata listing a de-identified subject ID, COVID-19 status, age in years and sex. Where available, HLA class I and class II types were obtained from metadata supplied by the sample provider rather than from assay-based typing.

The immunoSEQ Assay, a bias-controlled multiplex PCR, was used to amplify TCRbeta CDR3 regions from genomic DNA. On the authors' methods: Nucleated cell counts per sample were estimated from amplification of reference gene primers within the assay. Sequence reads were collapsed and filtered to measure the absolute abundance of every unique TCRbeta CDR3 rearrangement. For each sample, productive Simpson clonality was calculated by taking the square root of Simpson's diversity index across productive rearrangements. Here the immuneACCESS table is served through TCRdb, limited to in-frame sequences with V and J called. Missing clones are a known gap in these copies; in checked studies unresolved V genes cover under half, and the rest lacks a known reason. V, J and clone size were drawn from that table, and D and trimming were deduced from the DNA. Within this sample are about 59,000 clones, with 73% of them counted one time only. More than 15% of the sample belongs to the ten largest clones.

Whole blood was collected in K2EDTA tubes by collaborating institutions according to the institutions' own protocols. For TCRbeta analysis, collaborators shipped samples in one of three forms: frozen whole blood, isolated PBMCs, or DNA extracted from either of those sample types. On the study overall, not on this receptor specifically: How much clinical and demographic metadata was included differed by source and by participant, and the metadata was provided uncurated.

Sequences SEHNR (CDR1) and FQNEAQ (CDR2) are obtained from the germline V gene (reference sequence). After removal of 3 bases from V and 5 bases from J, the junction retains 4 bases not matched to a gene. The CDR3 runs 14 residues from the cysteine to the phenylalanine. The kept DNA is CDR3 alone, 42 bases in frame from the first base. The sequenced material came from peripheral blood. The sequence came from a woman aged 45-65 years with active or convalescent COVID-19. The V and J genes are TRBV7-9 and TRBJ2-7; TRBD1 lines up with 10 middle nucleotides. The CDR3: CASSFRDRGDEQYF. The bases read TGTGCCAGCAGCTTCCGGGACAGGGGCGACGAGCAGTACTTC.